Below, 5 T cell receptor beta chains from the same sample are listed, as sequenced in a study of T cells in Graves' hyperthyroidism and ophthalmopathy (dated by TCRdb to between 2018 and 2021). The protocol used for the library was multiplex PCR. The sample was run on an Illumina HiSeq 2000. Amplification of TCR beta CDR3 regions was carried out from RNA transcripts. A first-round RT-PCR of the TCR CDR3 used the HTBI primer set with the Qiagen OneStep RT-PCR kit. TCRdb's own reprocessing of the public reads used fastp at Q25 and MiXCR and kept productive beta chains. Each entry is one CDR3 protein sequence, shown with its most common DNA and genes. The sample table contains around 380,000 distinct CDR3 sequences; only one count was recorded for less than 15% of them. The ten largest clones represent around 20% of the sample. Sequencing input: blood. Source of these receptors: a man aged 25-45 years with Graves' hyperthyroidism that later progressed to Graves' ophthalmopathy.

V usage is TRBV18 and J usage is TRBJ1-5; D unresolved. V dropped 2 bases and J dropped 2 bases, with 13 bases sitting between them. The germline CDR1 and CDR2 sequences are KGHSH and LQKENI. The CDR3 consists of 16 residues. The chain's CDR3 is CASSPGGPRGNQPQHF. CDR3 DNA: TGTGCCAGCTCACCAGGCGGACCGCGGGGCAATCAGCCCCAGCATTTT.

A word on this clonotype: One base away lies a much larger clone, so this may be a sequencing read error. Here the CDR3 DNA reads TGTGCCAGCAGCTTATCTATCTTTGATTCGGAGACCCTGTACTTC. The encoded protein is CASSLSIFDSETLYF. The chain is built from TRBV7-6 and TRBJ2-5; D not resolved. Germline V lookup: CDR1 SGHVS, CDR2 FNYEAQ. CDR3 length: 15 amino acids.

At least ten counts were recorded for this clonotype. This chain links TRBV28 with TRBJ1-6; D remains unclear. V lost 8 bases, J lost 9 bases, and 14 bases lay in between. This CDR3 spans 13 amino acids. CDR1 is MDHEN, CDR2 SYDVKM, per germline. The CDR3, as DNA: TGTGCCAGCGAGAAGGCTCCGAGTTCACCCCTCCACTTT. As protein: CASEKAPSSPLHF.

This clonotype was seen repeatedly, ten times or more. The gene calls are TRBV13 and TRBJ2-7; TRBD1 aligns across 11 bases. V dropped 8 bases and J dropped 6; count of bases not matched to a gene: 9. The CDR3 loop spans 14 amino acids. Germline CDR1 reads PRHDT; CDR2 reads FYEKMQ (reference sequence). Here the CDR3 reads CASHPGTGGSEQYF. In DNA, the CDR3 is TGTGCCAGCCACCCCGGGACAGGGGGGTCCGAGCAGTACTTC.

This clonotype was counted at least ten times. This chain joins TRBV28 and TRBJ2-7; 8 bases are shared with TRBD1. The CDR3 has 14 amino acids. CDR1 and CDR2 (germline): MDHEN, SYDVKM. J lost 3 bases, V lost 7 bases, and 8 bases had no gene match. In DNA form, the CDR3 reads TGTGCCAGCAAAACCGGGACAGGCTTCTACGAGCAGTACTTC. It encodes CASKTGTGFYEQYF.